This TCR beta chain was obtained from a study of T cell responses to AZD1222 COVID-19 vaccine. Notes on the study in general: Receipt of two AZD1222 doses was followed by a rise in Spike-specific TCR breadth and depth. Vaccine-associated CD4 TCRs ranged over spike, dominating at 160-218 and 743-854.

Assay used: immunoSEQ multiplex PCR; TCRdb lists only in-frame clones, some missing. The sample includes more than 95,000 clones, roughly 84% of them seen just once. About this clone: Its antigen is still unknown.

This sample comprised peripheral blood, obtained on day 0 of AZD1222 vaccination. This TCR was sampled from an adult in good health.

The CDR3 protein is CASGTGIVTEAFF. In DNA form, the CDR3 reads TGTGCCAGCGGGACAGGGATTGTTACTGAAGCTTTCTTT. The chain is built from TRBV5-4 and TRBJ1-1; 9 bases fit TRBD1. The CDR3 totals 13 residues. Unmatched junction bases numbered 6, after V lost 7 bases and J lost 5 bases. Germline lookup yields CDR1 SGHNT and CDR2 YYREEE (reference sequence). The whole variable domain, filled in from reference TRBV5-4 and TRBJ1-1, reads ETGVTQSPTHLIKTRGQQVTLRCSSQSGHNTVSWYQQALGQGPQFIFQYYREEENGRGNFPPRFSGLQFPNYSSELNVNALELDDSALYLCASGTGIVTEAFFGQGTRLTVV.